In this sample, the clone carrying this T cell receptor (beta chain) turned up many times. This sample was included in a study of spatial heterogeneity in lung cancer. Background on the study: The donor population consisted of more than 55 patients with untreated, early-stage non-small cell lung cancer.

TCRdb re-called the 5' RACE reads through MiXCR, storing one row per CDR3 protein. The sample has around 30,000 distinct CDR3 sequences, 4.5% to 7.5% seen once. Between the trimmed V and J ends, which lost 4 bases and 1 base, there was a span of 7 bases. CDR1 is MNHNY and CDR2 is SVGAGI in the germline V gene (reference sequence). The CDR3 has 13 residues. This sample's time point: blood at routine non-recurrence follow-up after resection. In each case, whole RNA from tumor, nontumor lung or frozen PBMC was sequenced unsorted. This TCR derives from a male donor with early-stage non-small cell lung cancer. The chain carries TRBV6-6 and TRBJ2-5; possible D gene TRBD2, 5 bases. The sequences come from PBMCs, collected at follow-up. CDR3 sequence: CASSFGVQETQYF. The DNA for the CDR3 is TGTGCCAGCAGTTTCGGGGTCCAAGAGACCCAGTACTTC.